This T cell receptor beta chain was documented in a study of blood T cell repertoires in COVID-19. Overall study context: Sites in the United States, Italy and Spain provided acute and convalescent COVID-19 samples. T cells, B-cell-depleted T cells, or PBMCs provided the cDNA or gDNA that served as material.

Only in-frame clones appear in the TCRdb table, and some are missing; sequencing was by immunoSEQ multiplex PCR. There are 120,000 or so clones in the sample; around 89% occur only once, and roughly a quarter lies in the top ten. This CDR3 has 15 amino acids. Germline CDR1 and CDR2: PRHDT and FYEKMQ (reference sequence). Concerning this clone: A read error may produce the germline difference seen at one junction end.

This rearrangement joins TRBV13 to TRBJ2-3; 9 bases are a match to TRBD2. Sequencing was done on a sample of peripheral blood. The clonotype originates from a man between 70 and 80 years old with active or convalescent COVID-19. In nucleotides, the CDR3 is TGTGCCAGCAGCGTAGGACAAGCGGGAGGTGATACGCAGTATTTT. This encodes CASSVGQAGGDTQYF.